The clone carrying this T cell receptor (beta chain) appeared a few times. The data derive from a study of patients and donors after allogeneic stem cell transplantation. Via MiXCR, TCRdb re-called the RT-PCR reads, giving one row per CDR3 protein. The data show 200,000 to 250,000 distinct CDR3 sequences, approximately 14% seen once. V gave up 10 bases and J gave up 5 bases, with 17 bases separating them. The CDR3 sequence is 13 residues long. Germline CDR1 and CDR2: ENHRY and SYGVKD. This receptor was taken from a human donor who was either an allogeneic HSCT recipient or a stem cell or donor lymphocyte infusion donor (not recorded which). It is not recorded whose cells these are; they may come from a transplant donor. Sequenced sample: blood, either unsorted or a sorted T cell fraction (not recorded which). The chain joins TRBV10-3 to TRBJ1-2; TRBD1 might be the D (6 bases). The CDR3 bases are TGTGCCAGTGAGGGAGGGGGGCTTTATGGCTACACCTTC. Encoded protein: CASEGGGLYGYTF.